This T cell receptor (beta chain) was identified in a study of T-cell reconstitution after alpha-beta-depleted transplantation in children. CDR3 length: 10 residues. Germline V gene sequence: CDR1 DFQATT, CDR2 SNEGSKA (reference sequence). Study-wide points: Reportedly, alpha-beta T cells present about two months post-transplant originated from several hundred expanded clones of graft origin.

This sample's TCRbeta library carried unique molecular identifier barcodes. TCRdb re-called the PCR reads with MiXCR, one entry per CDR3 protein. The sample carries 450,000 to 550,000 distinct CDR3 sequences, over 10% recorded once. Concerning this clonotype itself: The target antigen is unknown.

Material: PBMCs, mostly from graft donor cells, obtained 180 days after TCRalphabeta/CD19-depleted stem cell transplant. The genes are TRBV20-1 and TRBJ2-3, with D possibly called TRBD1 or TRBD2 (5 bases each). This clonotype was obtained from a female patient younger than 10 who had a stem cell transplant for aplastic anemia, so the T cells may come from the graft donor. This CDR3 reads CSGAINTQYF. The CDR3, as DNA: TGCAGCGGGGCGATTAATACGCAGTATTTT.